This T cell receptor (beta chain) was sequenced during a study of blood T cell repertoires in COVID-19. Study overall: Samples taken during acute and convalescent COVID-19 were collected in the United States, Italy and Spain. T cells, B-cell-depleted T cells, or PBMCs provided the cDNA or gDNA that served as material.

Worth noting for this clone: In the same sample, other DNA sequences code for this CDR3.

In the source study's methods: Reference gene primer amplification yielded estimated nucleated cell counts. This table comes from immunoSEQ multiplex PCR, and its TCRdb copy is limited to in-frame clones, with some not included. V and J calls and clone size are as listed in that table; D and trimming were resolved from the DNA. The sample yields fewer than 150,000 clones, about 83% seen once. The V gene's germline CDR1 is MGHRA and CDR2 YSYEKL. V gave up 1 base and J gave up 6 bases, with 13 bases separating them. This CDR3 has 14 amino acids. Sequenced sample: peripheral blood. The origin of this receptor is a human donor in a cohort sampled during active COVID-19. The chain employs TRBV4-1 and TRBJ2-7; a weak D match, TRBD2 (6 bases). In nucleotides, the CDR3 is TGCGCCAGCAGCCAAGGCCCCGGGACTGGCGAGCAGTACTTC. It yields the protein CASSQGPGTGEQYF.